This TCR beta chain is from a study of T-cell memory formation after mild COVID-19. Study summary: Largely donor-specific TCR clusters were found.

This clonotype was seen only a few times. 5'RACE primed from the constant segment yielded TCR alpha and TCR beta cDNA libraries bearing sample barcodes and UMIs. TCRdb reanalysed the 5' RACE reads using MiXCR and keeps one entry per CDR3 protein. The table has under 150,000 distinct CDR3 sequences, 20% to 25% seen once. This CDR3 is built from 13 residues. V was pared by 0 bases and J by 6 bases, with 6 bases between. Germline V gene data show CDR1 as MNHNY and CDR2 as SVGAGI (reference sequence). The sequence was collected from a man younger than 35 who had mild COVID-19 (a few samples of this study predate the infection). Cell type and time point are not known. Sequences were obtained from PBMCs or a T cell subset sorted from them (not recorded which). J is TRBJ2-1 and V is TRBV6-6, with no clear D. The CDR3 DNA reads TGTGCCAGCAGTTACTCAGGGTTCAATGAGCAGTTCTTC. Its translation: CASSYSGFNEQFF.